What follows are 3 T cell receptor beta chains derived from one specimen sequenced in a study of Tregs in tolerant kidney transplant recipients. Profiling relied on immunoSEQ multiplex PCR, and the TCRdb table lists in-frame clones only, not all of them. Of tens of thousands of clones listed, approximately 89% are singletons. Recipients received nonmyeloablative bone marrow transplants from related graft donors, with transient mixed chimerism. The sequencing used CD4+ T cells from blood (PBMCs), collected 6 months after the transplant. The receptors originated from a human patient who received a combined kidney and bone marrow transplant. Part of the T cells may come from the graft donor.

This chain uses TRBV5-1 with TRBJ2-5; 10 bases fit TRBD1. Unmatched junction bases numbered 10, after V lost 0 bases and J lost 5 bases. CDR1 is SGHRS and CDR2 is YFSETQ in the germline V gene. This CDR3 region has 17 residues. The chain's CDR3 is CASSLGQGAVWRETQYF. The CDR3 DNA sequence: TGCGCCAGCAGCTTGGGACAGGGGGCAGTCTGGCGGGAGACCCAGTACTTC.

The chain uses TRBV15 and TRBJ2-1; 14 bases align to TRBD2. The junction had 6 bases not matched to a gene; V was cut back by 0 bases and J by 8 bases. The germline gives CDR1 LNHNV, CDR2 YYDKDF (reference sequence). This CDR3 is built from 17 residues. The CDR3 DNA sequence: TGTGCCACCAGCAGAGATGGGCCGGGACTAGCGGGAGATGAGCAGTTCTTC. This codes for CATSRDGPGLAGDEQFF.

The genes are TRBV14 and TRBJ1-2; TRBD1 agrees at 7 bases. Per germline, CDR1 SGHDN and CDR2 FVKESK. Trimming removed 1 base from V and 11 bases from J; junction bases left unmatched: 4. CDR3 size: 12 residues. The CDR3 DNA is TGTGCCAGCAGCCAAGCTGGCAGGGGGTACACCTTC. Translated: CASSQAGRGYTF.